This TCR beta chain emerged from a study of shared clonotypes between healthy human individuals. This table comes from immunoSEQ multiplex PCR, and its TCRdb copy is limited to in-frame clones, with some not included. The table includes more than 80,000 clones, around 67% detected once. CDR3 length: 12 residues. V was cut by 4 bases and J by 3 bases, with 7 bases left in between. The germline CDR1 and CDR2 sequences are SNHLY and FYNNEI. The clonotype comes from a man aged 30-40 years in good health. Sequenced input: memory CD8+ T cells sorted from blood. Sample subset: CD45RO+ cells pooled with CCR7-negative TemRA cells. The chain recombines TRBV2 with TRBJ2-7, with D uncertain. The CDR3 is CASSGRFYEQYF. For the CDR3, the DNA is TGTGCCAGCAGTGGGCGTTTCTACGAGCAGTACTTC.